The present T cell receptor (beta chain) was sequenced within a study of naive and memory T cell subsets. The beta constant-region primer was an equimolar mix of two oligonucleotides covering TRBC1 and TRBC2. TCRdb reprocessed the UMI-ligation and nested PCR reads with MiXCR, giving one entry per CDR3 protein. Among tens of thousands of distinct CDR3 sequences listed, roughly 13% were seen once. Cells stained for CD3, CD4, CD8, CD45RA and CD27 were sorted into four subsets. This clonotype was sampled from a human donor in good health. Sequencing used central memory CD4+ T cells from blood.

Here the CDR3 DNA reads TGTGCCACCCTCGAGTTCGGGTGGCCCAATCAGCCCCAGCATTTT. It specifies CATLEFGWPNQPQHF. J is TRBJ1-5 and V is TRBV7-8; D is uncertain. Germline V gives CDR1 SGHVS, CDR2 FQNEAQ. V lost 10 bases, J lost 3 bases, and 19 bases lay in between. The CDR3 spans 15 residues.